This T cell receptor (beta chain) came from a study of blood T cell repertoires in COVID-19. Study-level information: The United States, Italy and Spain supplied acute and convalescent COVID-19 samples.

CDR1 and CDR2 from the germline V gene are LNHDA and SQIVND (reference sequence). The CDR3 runs 12 residues. V lost 9 bases, J lost 7 bases, and 8 bases stayed unmatched. TCRdb's table, derived via immunoSEQ multiplex PCR, lists solely in-frame clones and lacks some. This table has about 320,000 clones, roughly 85% appearing once. Sequencing was performed on peripheral blood. This receptor was taken from a human donor in a cohort sampled during active COVID-19. The V and J genes are TRBV19 and TRBJ1-1; 7 bases match TRBD1. The CDR3 protein is CARDQGDREAFF. CDR3 DNA sequence: TGTGCCAGAGATCAGGGGGATCGTGAAGCTTTCTTT.